These 5 T cell receptor beta chains came from one sample sequenced in a study of T cells after posttransplantation cyclophosphamide. The naive gate required viable CD3+CD4+ or CD3+CD8+ cells with CCR7+CD45RA+CD45RO-CD95-CD27+CD28+ phenotype. Profiled with immunoSEQ multiplex PCR; TCRdb holds only in-frame clones, not every one. The sample lists under 10,000 clones, 98% occurring once. Material: naive CD4+ T cells sorted from PBMCs. The receptors were gathered from a woman aged 60-75 years in good health, CMV-negative, and a related stem cell transplant donor.

This clone was counted once. The genes are TRBV7-9 and TRBJ1-5, with 8 bases matching TRBD1. The length of the CDR3 is 15 residues. Germline CDR1 is SEHNR and CDR2 is FQNEAQ (reference sequence). The ends lost 5 bases at V and 5 bases at J; junction bases unmatched: 8. CDR3 DNA sequence: TGTGCCAGCAGCCCGGACAGGGCAAAGGATCAGCCCCAGCATTTT. Translating it yields CASSPDRAKDQPQHF.

The rearrangement joins TRBV11-1 to TRBJ2-3; 10 bases match TRBD1. The CDR3 length is 18 residues. Germline assignment: CDR1 SGHAT and CDR2 FQDESV (reference sequence). The V and J ends lost 1 base and 4 bases, in that order; junction bases with no gene match: 11. The CDR3 nucleotides read TGTGCCAGCAGCTTAGACCGGACAGGGGGTTGGGTTCCAGATACGCAGTATTTT. Residues: CASSLDRTGGWVPDTQYF.

The genes are TRBV28 and TRBJ1-2; weak D call: TRBD1 (5 bases). Trimming pared 8 bases from V and 0 bases from J, leaving 10 bases between. The CDR3 runs to 13 residues. In germline, CDR1 is MDHEN, CDR2 SYDVKM. The CDR3 sequence is CASSDRPNYGYTF. In DNA form, the CDR3 reads TGTGCCAGCTCTGACAGACCTAACTATGGCTACACCTTC.

The chain combines TRBV6-1 with TRBJ2-3, with a weak D call TRBD2 (7 bases). This CDR3 is 14 amino acids long. The germline V and J ends were trimmed by 6 bases and 6 bases, with 16 bases remaining between them. Germline CDR1 reads MNHNS; CDR2 reads SASEGT. CDR3 amino acids: CASRGGARGDTQYF. In DNA, the CDR3 is TGTGCCAGCAGAGGGGGGGCCCGGGGGGATACGCAGTATTTT.

V usage is TRBV21-1 and J usage is TRBJ2-1; the table gives TRBD2 as D, unverified against the DNA. TRBV21-1 is shown as a pseudogene. CDR3 size: 18 residues. The CDR3 region is CASSKLRLAGGPYNEQFF. CDR3 in DNA: TGTGCCAGCAGCAAACTTCGACTAGCGGGGGGGCCCTACAATGAGCAGTTCTTC.